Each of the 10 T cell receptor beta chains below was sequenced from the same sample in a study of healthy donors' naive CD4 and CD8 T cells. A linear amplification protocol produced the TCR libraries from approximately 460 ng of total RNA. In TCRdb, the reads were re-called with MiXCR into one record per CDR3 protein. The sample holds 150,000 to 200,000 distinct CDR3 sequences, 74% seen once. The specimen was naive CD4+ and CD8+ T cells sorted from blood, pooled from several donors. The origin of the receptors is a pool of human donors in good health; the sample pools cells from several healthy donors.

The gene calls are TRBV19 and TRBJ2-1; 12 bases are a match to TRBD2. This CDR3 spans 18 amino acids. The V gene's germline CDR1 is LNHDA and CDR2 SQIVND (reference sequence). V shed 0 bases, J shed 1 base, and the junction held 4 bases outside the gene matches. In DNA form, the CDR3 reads TGTGCCAGTAGTATAGATCGGACTAGCGGGATGTCCTACAATGAGCAGTTCTTC. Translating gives CASSIDRTSGMSYNEQFF.

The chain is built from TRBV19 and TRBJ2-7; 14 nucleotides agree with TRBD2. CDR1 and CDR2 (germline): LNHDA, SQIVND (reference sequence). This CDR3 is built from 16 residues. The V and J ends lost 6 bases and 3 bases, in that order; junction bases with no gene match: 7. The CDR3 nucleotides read TGTGCCAGTAGGGGGACTAGCGGGAGTGGCGGCTACGAGCAGTACTTC. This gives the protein CASRGTSGSGGYEQYF.

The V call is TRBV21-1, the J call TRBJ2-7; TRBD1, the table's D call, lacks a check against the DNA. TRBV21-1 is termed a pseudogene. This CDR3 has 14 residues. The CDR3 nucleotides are TGTGCCAGCAGCAAAGCAGGGGCGGCCTACGAGCAGTACTTC. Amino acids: CASSKAGAAYEQYF.

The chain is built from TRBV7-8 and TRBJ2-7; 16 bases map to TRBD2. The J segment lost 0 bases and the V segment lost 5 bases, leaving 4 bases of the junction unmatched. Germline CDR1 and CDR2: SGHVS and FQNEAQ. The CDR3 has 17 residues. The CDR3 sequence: CASSQGLAGGPSYEQYF. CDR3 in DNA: TGTGCCAGCAGCCAGGGACTAGCGGGAGGGCCCTCCTACGAGCAGTACTTC.

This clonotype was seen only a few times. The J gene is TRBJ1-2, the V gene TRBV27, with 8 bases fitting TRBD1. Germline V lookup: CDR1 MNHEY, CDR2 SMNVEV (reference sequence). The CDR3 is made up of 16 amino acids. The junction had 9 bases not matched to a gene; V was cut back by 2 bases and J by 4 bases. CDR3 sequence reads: CASSLDVAGGFYGYTF. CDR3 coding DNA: TGTGCCAGCAGTTTAGATGTCGCAGGGGGCTTCTATGGCTACACCTTC.

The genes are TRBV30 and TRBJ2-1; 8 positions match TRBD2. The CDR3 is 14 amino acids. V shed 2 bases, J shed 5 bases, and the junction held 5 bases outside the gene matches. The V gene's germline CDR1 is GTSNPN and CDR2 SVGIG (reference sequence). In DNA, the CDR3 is TGTGCCTGGAGTCAGACTAGCGTAAACAATGAGCAGTTCTTC. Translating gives CAWSQTSVNNEQFF. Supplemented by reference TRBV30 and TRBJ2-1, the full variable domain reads SQTIHQWPATLVQPVGSPLSLECTVEGTSNPNLYWYRQAAGRGLQLLFYSVGIGQISSEVPQNLSASRPQDRQFILSSKKLLLSDSGFYLCAWSQTSVNNEQFFGPGTRLTVL.

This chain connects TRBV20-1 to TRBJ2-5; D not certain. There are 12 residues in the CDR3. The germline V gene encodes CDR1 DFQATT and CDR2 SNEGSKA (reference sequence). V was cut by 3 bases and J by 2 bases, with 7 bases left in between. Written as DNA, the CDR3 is TGCAGTGCTAGCCCCCAACAAGAGACCCAGTACTTC. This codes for CSASPQQETQYF.

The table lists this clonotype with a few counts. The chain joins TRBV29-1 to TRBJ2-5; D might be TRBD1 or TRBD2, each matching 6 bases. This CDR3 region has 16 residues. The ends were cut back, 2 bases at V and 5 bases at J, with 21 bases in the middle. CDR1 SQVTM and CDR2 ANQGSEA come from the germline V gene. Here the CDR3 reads CSVERFIRGGQETQYF. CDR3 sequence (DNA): TGCAGCGTTGAACGTTTTATCCGTGGGGGGCAGGAGACCCAGTACTTC.

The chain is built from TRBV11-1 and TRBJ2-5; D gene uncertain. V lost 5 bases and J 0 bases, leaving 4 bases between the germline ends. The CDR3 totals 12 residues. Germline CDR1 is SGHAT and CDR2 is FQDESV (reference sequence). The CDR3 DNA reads TGTGCCAGCAGCCGGTACCAAGAGACCCAGTACTTC. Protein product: CASSRYQETQYF.

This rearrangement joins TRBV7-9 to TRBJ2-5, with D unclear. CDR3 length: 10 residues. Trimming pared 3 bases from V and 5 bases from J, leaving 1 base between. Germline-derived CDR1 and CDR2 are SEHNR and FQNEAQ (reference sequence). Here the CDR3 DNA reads TGTGCCAGCAGCTTTGAGACCCAGTACTTC. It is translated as CASSFETQYF. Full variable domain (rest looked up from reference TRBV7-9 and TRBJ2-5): DTGVSQNPRHKITKRGQNVTFRCDPISEHNRLYWYRQTLGQGPEFLTYFQNEAQLEKSRLLSDRFSAERPKGSFSTLEIQRTEQGDSAMYLCASSFETQYFGPGTRLLVL.